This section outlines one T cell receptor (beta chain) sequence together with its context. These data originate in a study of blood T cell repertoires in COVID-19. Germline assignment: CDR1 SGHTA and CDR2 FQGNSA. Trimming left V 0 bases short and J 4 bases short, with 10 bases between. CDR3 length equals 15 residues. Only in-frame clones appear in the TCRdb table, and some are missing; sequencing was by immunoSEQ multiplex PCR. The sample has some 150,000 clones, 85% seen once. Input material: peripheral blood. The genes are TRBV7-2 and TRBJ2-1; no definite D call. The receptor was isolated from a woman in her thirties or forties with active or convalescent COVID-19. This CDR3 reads CASSLAPISYNEQFF. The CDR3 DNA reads TGTGCCAGCAGCTTAGCGCCGATCAGTTACAATGAGCAGTTCTTC.